This T cell receptor beta chain comes out of a study of T-cell memory formation after mild COVID-19. TCRdb used MiXCR to reprocess the 5' RACE reads, holding one entry per CDR3 protein. The table lists around 180,000 distinct CDR3 sequences, around 16% of them singletons, with roughly 1.9% in the top ten. Germline CDR1 is MGHRA and CDR2 is YSYEKL. Trimming pared 5 bases from V and 10 bases from J, leaving 12 bases between. CDR3 length: 13 residues. The material sequenced was PBMCs or a T cell subset sorted from them (not recorded which). The receptor's source is an adult woman who had mild COVID-19 (a few samples of this study predate the infection). Cell type and time point are not known. V usage is TRBV4-1 and J usage is TRBJ1-6; D remains ambiguous. The CDR3 reads CASSKTGGSPLHF. The CDR3 DNA reads TGCGCCAGCAGCAAAACGGGTGGGTCACCCCTCCACTTT.